One sample yielded the 26 T cell receptor beta chains listed below, sequenced in a study of cytomegalovirus exposure and HLA in healthy donors. PCR was performed using 60 Vbeta and 13 Jbeta primers. Clones were read by immunoSEQ multiplex PCR, and TCRdb kept only the in-frame ones, dropping some. The sample holds 100,000 to 150,000 clones; over 70% are singletons and the top ten take roughly 1.5%. The sequenced material came from PBMCs. Source of these receptors: a woman between 18 and 29 years old in good health and CMV-seronegative.

The V call is TRBV5-8, the J call TRBJ2-7, with D possibly being TRBD1 (6 bases). There are 14 residues in the CDR3. V lost 4 bases and J lost 3, with 14 bases in between. Germline V lookup: CDR1 SGHTS, CDR2 YDEGEE. This CDR3 reads CASSPNRDGYEQYF. In nucleotides, the CDR3 is TGTGCCAGCAGCCCCAACAGGGACGGCTACGAGCAGTACTTC. The complete variable domain, with remaining parts taken from reference TRBV5-8 and TRBJ2-7, reads EAGVTQSPTHLIKTRGQQATLRCSPISGHTSVYWYQQALGLGLQFLLWYDEGEERNRGNFPPRFSGRQFPNYSSELNVNALELEDSALYLCASSPNRDGYEQYFGPGTRLTVT.

This clone was counted between two and nine times. Other DNA sequences in the sample encode the same CDR3. The rearrangement uses TRBV6-5 and TRBJ2-7; TRBD1 might be the D (6 bases). Trimming removed 2 bases at V and 2 bases at J, with 13 bases between. CDR1 and CDR2 (germline): MNHEY, SVGAGI. The CDR3 consists of 15 residues. The CDR3: CASSYRQGKPYEQYF. The CDR3 nucleotides are TGTGCCAGCAGTTACAGGCAGGGGAAACCCTACGAGCAGTACTTC.

This clone was found once. The V gene is TRBV6-5, the J gene TRBJ2-3; no definite D call. Deletions cut 0 bases from V and 2 bases from J, with 12 bases between. CDR3 length: 16 residues. CDR1 is MNHEY and CDR2 is SVGAGI in the germline V gene. CDR3 amino acids: CASSYSLHSPTDTQYF. CDR3 bases: TGTGCCAGCAGTTACTCCCTGCATAGTCCCACAGATACGCAGTATTTT.

The rearrangement uses TRBV7-9 and TRBJ1-1; TRBD1 aligns across 11 bases. Germline V CDR1 and CDR2: SEHNR, FQNEAQ (reference sequence). J gave up 12 bases and V 0 bases, and 6 bases lay outside the gene matches. The CDR3 spans 14 residues. Here the CDR3 reads CASSLADRGQTSFF. The DNA for the CDR3 is TGTGCCAGCAGCTTAGCGGACAGGGGGCAGACGTCTTTCTTT.

The J gene is TRBJ2-7, the V gene TRBV7-9; 7 positions match TRBD2. The V and J ends lost 5 bases and 2 bases, in that order; junction bases with no gene match: 9. The CDR3 consists of 15 residues. CDR1 and CDR2 (germline): SEHNR, FQNEAQ (reference sequence). This CDR3 reads CASSIVPGLPYEQYF. Here the CDR3 DNA reads TGTGCCAGCAGCATAGTCCCGGGACTACCCTACGAGCAGTACTTC.

J is TRBJ2-1 and V is TRBV18, with D tentatively TRBD2 (6 bases). The CDR3 covers 18 residues. Trimming pared 3 bases from V and 5 bases from J, leaving 23 bases between. Germline-derived CDR1 and CDR2 are KGHSH and LQKENI. The CDR3 spells CASSPQPKEAGFHNEQFF. The CDR3 DNA sequence: TGTGCCAGCTCACCCCAACCAAAAGAGGCGGGGTTCCACAATGAGCAGTTCTTC.

The rearrangement joins TRBV5-1 to TRBJ2-5, with 7 bases aligning to TRBD2. With 2 bases clipped from V and 5 bases from J, the junction kept 9 bases outside the gene matches. CDR3 length equals 15 residues. CDR1 is SGHRS, CDR2 YFSETQ, per germline. The CDR3 DNA reads as TGCGCCAGCAGCTTTAATGCGGGAGATTCGGAGACCCAGTACTTC. Protein sequence: CASSFNAGDSETQYF.

This chain joins TRBV7-2 and TRBJ2-3; 8 bases map to TRBD2. This CDR3 is 15 amino acids long. V lost 1 base to trimming and J lost 3 bases; unmatched junction nucleotides: 3. Germline CDR1 SGHTA, CDR2 FQGNSA. DNA for the CDR3: TGTGCCAGCAGCTTAGTACTAGCGGATACAGATACGCAGTATTTT. Translating it yields CASSLVLADTDTQYF.

CDR3 nucleotides: TGCGCCAGCAGGCCGGCAACAGGGGGCGCCGACAATGAGCAGTTCTTC. Its protein is CASRPATGGADNEQFF. The chain combines TRBV5-1 with TRBJ2-1; TRBD1 matches at 9 bases. V trimming: 5 bases; J trimming: 5 bases; junction bases outside the gene matches: 11. The CDR3 is 16 residues long. CDR1 is SGHRS and CDR2 is YFSETQ in the germline V gene.

The J gene is TRBJ2-2, the V gene TRBV7-9; 14 bases agree with TRBD2. Germline CDR1 and CDR2: SEHNR and FQNEAQ (reference sequence). The length of the CDR3 is 17 residues. J gave up 3 bases and V 5 bases, and 5 bases lay outside the gene matches. The CDR3 here is CASSGGLAGVYTGELFF. CDR3 DNA: TGTGCCAGCAGCGGGGGACTAGCGGGAGTGTACACCGGGGAGCTGTTTTTT.

The V gene is TRBV5-4, the J gene TRBJ2-7; 9 bases fit TRBD2. Germline V CDR1 and CDR2: SGHNT, YYREEE (reference sequence). The CDR3 is 15 amino acids. Trimming took 3 bases from V and 8 from J; bases not matched to a gene: 12. The CDR3 DNA reads TGTGCCAGCAGCTCGCTGTCCGGGACTAGCACAAAGCAGTACTTC. This sequence encodes CASSSLSGTSTKQYF.

V and J are TRBV7-8 and TRBJ2-7; 12 positions agree with TRBD2. J gave up 6 bases and V 1 base, and 7 bases lay outside the gene matches. This CDR3 comprises 16 residues. The V gene's germline CDR1 is SGHVS and CDR2 FQNEAQ. CDR3 in DNA: TGTGCCAGCAGCTTAGGGGCGACTAGCGGGAGCGGCGAGCAGTACTTC. Translated, it gives CASSLGATSGSGEQYF.

V and J are TRBV7-9 and TRBJ1-4; D is possibly TRBD1 (5 bases). V was shortened by 1 base and J by 11 bases, with 17 bases between the two germline ends. CDR3 length equals 15 residues. Germline V gene data show CDR1 as SEHNR and CDR2 as FQNEAQ (reference sequence). CDR3 protein: CASSLVGGNRGKLFF. CDR3 coding DNA: TGTGCCAGCAGCTTAGTAGGTGGCAACCGGGGGAAACTGTTTTTT.

This chain uses TRBV20-1 with TRBJ2-7, with 8 bases aligning to TRBD2. Trimming took 6 bases from V and 7 from J; bases not matched to a gene: 5. Germline lookup yields CDR1 DFQATT and CDR2 SNEGSKA (reference sequence). This CDR3 region has 11 residues. The CDR3 region is CSAGTSWEQYF. The CDR3 coding sequence is TGCAGTGCCGGGACTAGTTGGGAGCAGTACTTC.

CDR3 DNA: TGTGCCAGCAGCTACTGGACAGGGTCCTACAATGAGCAGTTCTTC. Translation gives CASSYWTGSYNEQFF. The chain joins TRBV13 to TRBJ2-1, with 8 bases aligning to TRBD1. The germline V gene has CDR1 PRHDT and CDR2 FYEKMQ (reference sequence). CDR3 size: 15 residues. The junction had 3 bases not matched to a gene; V was cut back by 4 bases and J by 1 base.

The chain links TRBV7-8 to TRBJ2-7; 8 positions match TRBD1. The V and J ends lost 0 bases and 2 bases, in that order; junction bases with no gene match: 9. Per germline, CDR1 SGHVS and CDR2 FQNEAQ. The CDR3 is made up of 17 amino acids. DNA for the CDR3: TGTGCCAGCAGCTTAGCGCTCCAGACAGGGGAACCCTACGAGCAGTACTTC. It is translated as CASSLALQTGEPYEQYF.

This chain joins TRBV11-2 and TRBJ2-7; TRBD2 matches 11 bases. The V gene's germline CDR1 is SGHAT and CDR2 FQNNGV. Trimming at V came to 4 bases and at J to 5 bases, leaving 16 bases not matched to a gene. The CDR3 totals 18 residues. The CDR3 DNA reads as TGTGCCAGCAGCTCTAGCGGGGTTGGTAGCGGGAGGGTCGACGAGCAGTACTTC. Amino acids: CASSSSGVGSGRVDEQYF.

This clone was observed a single time. The chain is built from TRBV2 and TRBJ2-3; 8 nucleotides align to TRBD2. The V gene end was trimmed by 7 bases and the J gene end by 2 bases; junction bases not matched to a gene: 5. CDR1 is SNHLY and CDR2 is FYNNEI in the germline V gene. This CDR3 comprises 14 residues. CDR3 protein: CASTWTSNTDTQYF. CDR3 nucleotides: TGTGCCAGCACTTGGACTAGCAACACAGATACGCAGTATTTT.

This clone came up once. The chain couples TRBV9 to TRBJ2-3; TRBD2 matches 8 bases. The CDR3 has 14 amino acids. Germline-derived CDR1 and CDR2 are SGDLS and YYNGEE. Trimming removed 2 bases from V and 4 bases from J; junction bases left unmatched: 3. CDR3 nucleotides: TGTGCCAGCAGCGTCGGACTAGCATCAGATACGCAGTATTTT. Translated, it gives CASSVGLASDTQYF.

This chain connects TRBV30 to TRBJ1-2; 8 bases map to TRBD1. With V trimmed by 5 bases and J by 2 bases, 7 bases remained unmatched. The CDR3 consists of 14 residues. From germline, CDR1 is GTSNPN and CDR2 SVGIG (reference sequence). The CDR3 DNA is TGTGCCTGGGATCGGACAGGGATGAACTATGGCTACACCTTC. Amino acid sequence: CAWDRTGMNYGYTF. The whole variable domain, remainder taken from reference TRBV30 and TRBJ1-2, is SQTIHQWPATLVQPVGSPLSLECTVEGTSNPNLYWYRQAAGRGLQLLFYSVGIGQISSEVPQNLSASRPQDRQFILSSKKLLLSDSGFYLCAWDRTGMNYGYTFGSGTRLTVV.

V gene TRBV9 combines with J gene TRBJ2-3; D call uncertain. The CDR3 is made up of 14 amino acids. Germline V gene sequence: CDR1 SGDLS, CDR2 YYNGEE. Deletions cut 0 bases from V and 2 bases from J, with 7 bases between. CDR3: CASSVVVSTDTQYF. As DNA, the CDR3 is TGTGCCAGCAGCGTAGTAGTATCCACAGATACGCAGTATTTT.

In its sample, this clone was seen a few times. V and J are TRBV30 and TRBJ2-2, with D maybe TRBD2 (5 bases). Germline CDR1 and CDR2: GTSNPN and SVGIG (reference sequence). This CDR3 is 11 amino acids long. The CDR3 protein is CASGNYGELFF. The CDR3 region has the DNA TGTGCATCGGGAAACTACGGGGAGCTGTTTTTT. Full variable domain (outside the CDR3, taken from reference TRBV30 and TRBJ2-2): SQTIHQWPATLVQPVGSPLSLECTVEGTSNPNLYWYRQAAGRGLQLLFYSVGIGQISSEVPQNLSASRPQDRQFILSSKKLLLSDSGFYLCASGNYGELFFGEGSRLTVL.

The chain employs TRBV6-5 and TRBJ2-5; possible D gene TRBD2, 5 bases. The germline CDR1 and CDR2 sequences are MNHEY and SVGAGI. CDR3 length equals 13 residues. V lost 3 bases, J lost 11 bases, and 16 bases lay in between. The CDR3 coding sequence is TGTGCCAGCAGTTATGGAGGCCCGGGGAAGCAGTACTTC. Its translation is CASSYGGPGKQYF.

This chain links TRBV12-5 with TRBJ2-1; the match to TRBD2 covers 7 bases. The CDR3 is made up of 14 amino acids. Per germline, CDR1 LGHNT and CDR2 FRNRAP. The trim removed 1 base at V and 7 bases at J, leaving 4 bases unmatched. In DNA, the CDR3 is TGTGCTAGTGGTTTGGGCTATAGCGGGAATGAGCAGTTCTTC. Protein sequence: CASGLGYSGNEQFF.

The rearrangement joins TRBV29-1 to TRBJ2-3, with 8 bases aligning to TRBD2. Looked up from germline, CDR1 is SQVTM and CDR2 is ANQGSEA. Trimming took 7 bases from V and 3 from J; bases not matched to a gene: 6. CDR3 length: 13 amino acids. This chain's CDR3 is CSAPSGSTDTQYF. The CDR3 bases are TGCAGCGCCCCCAGCGGGAGTACAGATACGCAGTATTTT.

The rearrangement links TRBV5-5 to TRBJ1-5; TRBD1 might be the D (5 bases). V was clipped by 0 bases and J by 8 bases, with 12 bases between them. CDR1 SGHKS and CDR2 YYEKEE come from the germline V gene (reference sequence). The CDR3 spans 14 residues. The CDR3 nucleotides read TGTGCCAGCAGCTTGGCTCGGGGGTGGGAGCCCCAGCATTTT. This codes for CASSLARGWEPQHF.